The 13 T cell receptor beta chains presented below share a single source sample, sequenced in a study of blood T cells in healthy people across ages (dated by TCRdb to between 2014 and 2017). The library was made by 5' RACE. These reads were obtained on an Illumina HiSeq 2500. A second PCR of roughly 7 to 11 cycles was performed with a sample-barcoded 5' primer and a J-beta primer mix. TCRdb itself trimmed the public reads at Q25 with fastp, ran MiXCR and retained productive beta chains. Rows with a matching CDR3 protein are joined into one entry that keeps the most common DNA and genes. The table for this sample lists about 1.8 million distinct CDR3 sequences; roughly 50% of them were counted only once. Clones ranked in the top ten supply 2% to 2.5% of the sample. Sequencing was performed on blood. All receptors derive from a woman aged 40-49 years in good health.

The rearrangement joins TRBV5-1 to TRBJ2-3, with TRBD2 matching over 11 bases. Trimming at V came to 0 bases and at J to 6 bases, leaving 6 bases not matched to a gene. Looked up from germline, CDR1 is SGHRS and CDR2 is YFSETQ. The CDR3 extends over 16 amino acids. In nucleotides, the CDR3 is TGCGCCAGCAGCTTGGTGATAGCGGGGGGGTCCGATACGCAGTATTTT. This encodes CASSLVIAGGSDTQYF.

This clonotype was detected many times. V and J are TRBV6-1 and TRBJ2-7, with 9 bases that match TRBD1. This CDR3 has 15 amino acids. Trimming removed 4 bases from V and 0 bases from J; junction bases left unmatched: 4. Germline values: CDR1 MNHNS, CDR2 SASEGT. CDR3 sequence: CASSAGTGSSYEQYF. The CDR3 DNA follows: TGTGCCAGCAGTGCTGGGACAGGGTCCTCCTACGAGCAGTACTTC.

At least ten counts were recorded for this clonotype. The chain combines TRBV29-1 with TRBJ2-5; 9 bases match TRBD2. The V gene's germline CDR1 is SQVTM and CDR2 ANQGSEA. Unmatched junction bases numbered 9, after V lost 3 bases and J lost 4 bases. The CDR3 has 15 amino acids. The DNA of the CDR3 is TGCAGCGTTGAGAACCCGCGGGGGGGACGAGAGACCCAGTACTTC. It specifies CSVENPRGGRETQYF.

V is TRBV6-5 and J is TRBJ1-2, with D tentatively TRBD1 (5 bases). The CDR3 sequence is 12 residues long. Germline values: CDR1 MNHEY, CDR2 SVGAGI. Trimming took 4 bases from V and 6 from J, leaving 9 bases between them. For the CDR3, the DNA is TGTGCCAGCAGTTCAGGGTACGATGGCTACACCTTC. Protein product: CASSSGYDGYTF.

This clonotype was recorded a few times. The rearrangement joins TRBV29-1 to TRBJ2-4, with D perhaps matching TRBD1 or TRBD2 (5 bases each). The germline gives CDR1 SQVTM, CDR2 ANQGSEA. V was pared by 4 bases and J by 3 bases, with 10 bases between. The CDR3 is made up of 13 amino acids. The CDR3 region has the DNA TGCAGCGTTGCTGGGGGTGACAAAAACATTCAGTACTTC. Translation gives CSVAGGDKNIQYF.

A few counts support this clonotype. One end of the junction fails to match germline, which may point to a read error. This chain links TRBV7-7 with TRBJ2-1; D is unclear. CDR1 is SSHAT, CDR2 FNYEAQ, per germline (reference sequence). The CDR3 extends over 13 amino acids. The CDR3 region is CASSFNFDNEQFF. Here the CDR3 DNA reads TGTGCTAGCAGTTTTAACTTCGACAATGAGCAGTTCTTC.

The chain couples TRBV7-8 to TRBJ2-4; TRBD2 agrees at 7 bases. The ends lost 5 bases at V and 3 bases at J; junction bases unmatched: 4. This CDR3 is built from 14 residues. Germline CDR1 SGHVS, CDR2 FQNEAQ. CDR3 in DNA: TGTGCCAGCAGCGCGCCGGGAGGCAAAAACATTCAGTACTTC. Its protein is CASSAPGGKNIQYF.

There are a few counts of this clonotype. The chain combines TRBV11-2 with TRBJ2-1; unclear D gene. This CDR3 is 15 amino acids long. Trimming cost V 5 bases and J 4 bases, with 15 bases left between them. Germline CDR1 is SGHAT and CDR2 is FQNNGV. The CDR3 DNA sequence: TGTGCCAGCAGCCTCGTTAGTTTAAGGTACAATGAGCAGTTCTTC. As protein: CASSLVSLRYNEQFF. Looking up the rest from reference TRBV11-2 and TRBJ2-1 gives the full variable domain: EAGVAQSPRYKIIEKRQSVAFWCNPISGHATLYWYQQILGQGPKLLIQFQNNGVVDDSQLPKDRFSAERLKGVDSTLKIQPAKLEDSAVYLCASSLVSLRYNEQFFGPGTRLTVL.

This clonotype was observed a handful of times. The rearrangement joins TRBV12-3 or TRBV12-4 to TRBJ2-7, with D possibly TRBD1 on 6 matching bases. This CDR3 is 15 amino acids long. V shed 1 base and J shed 3 bases, with 13 bases lying between them. CDR3 sequence reads: CASSLGTGPGYEQYF. The CDR3 bases are TGTGCCAGCAGTTTAGGTACAGGGCCGGGCTACGAGCAGTACTTC.

This clonotype was found a few times. The rearrangement uses TRBV6-6 and TRBJ2-7, with D maybe TRBD1 (5 bases). The germline gives CDR1 MNHNY, CDR2 SVGAGI (reference sequence). The CDR3 runs 15 residues. The germline V and J ends were trimmed by 5 bases and 0 bases, with 14 bases remaining between them. CDR3 DNA: TGTGCCAGCAGTCCATCAGGGTCCGCCTCCTACGAGCAGTACTTC. This codes for CASSPSGSASYEQYF.

In its sample, this clonotype was seen a few times. V and J are TRBV7-2 and TRBJ2-7, with TRBD2 matching 7 bases. Germline V lookup: CDR1 SGHTA, CDR2 FQGNSA. The CDR3 is 13 residues long. V trimming: 5 bases; J trimming: 5 bases; junction bases outside the gene matches: 6. The CDR3 is CASSVNGGNEQYF. The CDR3 DNA is TGTGCCAGCAGCGTAAACGGGGGGAACGAGCAGTACTTC.

The chain is built from TRBV6-2 or TRBV6-3 and TRBJ1-5; the D gene is possibly TRBD1 (6 bases). The CDR3 contains 15 residues. V dropped 6 bases and J dropped 4 bases, with 16 bases sitting between them. The germline CDR1 and CDR2 sequences are MNHEY and SVGEGT. CDR3 sequence reads: CASSRQALGNQPQHF. DNA for the CDR3: TGTGCCAGCAGCAGACAGGCCCTGGGGAATCAGCCCCAGCATTTT.

The gene calls are TRBV6-5 and TRBJ1-4; D unresolved. The CDR3 has 15 amino acids. Germline V gene data show CDR1 as MNHEY and CDR2 as SVGAGI. The ends were cut back, 4 bases at V and 5 bases at J, with 14 bases in the middle. Here the CDR3 reads CASSLYGTSNEKLFF. The CDR3 DNA reads TGTGCCAGCAGTTTATATGGTACAAGCAATGAAAAACTGTTTTTT.